Below, 8 T cell receptor beta chains from the same sample are listed, as sequenced in a study of blood T cell repertoires in COVID-19. The assay was immunoSEQ multiplex PCR, and TCRdb's table has in-frame clones only and misses some. Altogether about 86,000 clones are present, 79% being singletons, with the ten largest covering approximately 11%. Sequenced: peripheral blood. The receptors stem from a man aged 65 to 79 with acute or convalescent COVID-19.

This clone was seen more than once but under ten times. The chain has TRBV6-5 and TRBJ2-1, with 7 positions matching TRBD2. The CDR3 has 15 amino acids. The junction had 7 bases not matched to a gene; V was cut back by 6 bases and J by 2 bases. In germline, CDR1 is MNHEY, CDR2 SVGAGI. The DNA for the CDR3 is TGTGCCAGCAGCAGGCGGGGGAGGGCCTACAATGAGCAGTTCTTC. Its translation: CASSRRGRAYNEQFF.

In its sample, this clone was seen a few times. The chain recombines TRBV10-3 with TRBJ1-2; D unclear. The V end was cut by 3 bases, the J end by 9 bases, with 23 bases between. The V gene's germline CDR1 is ENHRY and CDR2 SYGVKD. This CDR3 region has 16 residues. The CDR3 nucleotides are TGTGCCATCAGTGACCTCGGACTTACCTCTGGAAAAAGCTACACCTTC. It translates to CAISDLGLTSGKSYTF.

This sequence joins TRBV11-2 and TRBJ2-1, with D possibly being TRBD1 (6 bases). V lost 3 bases to trimming and J lost 7 bases, with 7 bases between them. The CDR3 extends over 12 amino acids. Germline CDR1 and CDR2: SGHAT and FQNNGV. The CDR3 spells CASSFTGNEQFF. CDR3 sequence (DNA): TGTGCCAGCAGCTTTACAGGGAATGAGCAGTTCTTC. Filled out from reference TRBV11-2 and TRBJ2-1, the complete variable domain reads EAGVAQSPRYKIIEKRQSVAFWCNPISGHATLYWYQQILGQGPKLLIQFQNNGVVDDSQLPKDRFSAERLKGVDSTLKIQPAKLEDSAVYLCASSFTGNEQFFGPGTRLTVL.

The rearrangement uses TRBV5-6 and TRBJ1-2; 7 bases are shared with TRBD1. Germline CDR1 and CDR2: SGHDT and YYEEEE. With 1 base clipped from V and 4 bases from J, the junction kept 1 base outside the gene matches. This CDR3 contains 13 residues. The CDR3 spells CASSLSGGYGYTF. CDR3 bases: TGTGCCAGCAGCTTGTCAGGGGGCTATGGCTACACCTTC.

This clone was found once. The V call is TRBV6-2 or TRBV6-3, the J call TRBJ2-1; 9 positions match TRBD2. Germline V CDR1 and CDR2: MNHEY, SVGEGT. J was trimmed by 0 bases and V by 0 bases; bases with no gene match: 12. The CDR3 has 20 amino acids. The CDR3 region is CASSYSQAGGPLSSYNEQFF. CDR3 nucleotide sequence: TGTGCCAGCAGTTACTCACAAGCGGGGGGCCCTCTGAGCTCCTACAATGAGCAGTTCTTC.

The chain combines TRBV4-1 with TRBJ2-7, with D possibly being TRBD1 (5 bases). The CDR3 loop spans 14 amino acids. From germline, CDR1 is MGHRA and CDR2 YSYEKL. V lost 2 bases, J lost 5 bases, and 13 bases lay in between. CDR3: CASSQNLRGNEQYF. Here the CDR3 DNA reads TGCGCCAGCAGCCAAAACCTTAGGGGCAACGAGCAGTACTTC.

V is TRBV9 and J is TRBJ2-2; D is uncertain. V was pared by 0 bases and J by 7 bases, with 10 bases between. The CDR3 has 14 amino acids. CDR1 is SGDLS and CDR2 is YYNGEE in the germline V gene. Here the CDR3 DNA reads TGTGCCAGCAGCGTAGGTGGTTCCGGCGGGGAGCTGTTTTTT. It encodes CASSVGGSGGELFF.

This clone was counted a single time. The chain uses TRBV12-3 or TRBV12-4 and TRBJ2-1; D unresolved. The V end was cut by 5 bases, the J end by 9 bases, with 11 bases between. The length of the CDR3 is 12 residues. CDR3 bases: TGTGCCAGCAGTCCGTCCGCCAGTGAGCAGTTCTTC. Translating it yields CASSPSASEQFF.